A single T cell receptor (beta chain) is shown here with its context. The antigen is unknown. This entry belongs to a study of blood T cells in healthy people across ages. On the study more broadly: Per two T cells, about one barcoded beta molecule was captured through template switching. General study points: Diversity was estimated from one million T cells, and these estimates were considered underestimates. Measured against age, TCR beta diversity per million T cells decreased in a roughly linear manner.

This CDR3 region has 17 residues. J gave up 6 bases and V 6 bases, and 12 bases lay outside the gene matches. In germline, CDR1 is MNHEY, CDR2 SVGEGT. Through a sample-barcoded 5' primer and a J-beta primer mix, a second PCR was run for roughly 6 to 11 cycles. Tagging of each cDNA molecule was performed by a template-switch adaptor with 12 random nucleotides. TCRdb processed the 5' RACE reads anew with MiXCR; each CDR3 protein has one entry. The data show some 880,000 distinct CDR3 sequences, roughly 40% seen once. This sequence was found in a man aged 18 to 29 in good health. The sample consisted of blood. The V call is TRBV6-2 or TRBV6-3, the J call TRBJ2-3; TRBD2 agrees at 13 bases. The CDR3 bases are TGTGCCAGCAGCCCCGGGACTAGCGGGGCGTCCCTGGATACGCAGTATTTT. This translates into CASSPGTSGASLDTQYF.